This T cell receptor (beta chain) came from a study of blood T cell repertoires in COVID-19 (dated by TCRdb to the early 2020s). About the full investigation: Samples from collaborators originated in the United States, Italy and Spain and spanned both the acute and convalescent phases of COVID-19. The material from the prospective study consisted of cDNA or gDNA derived from T cells, B-cell-depleted T cells, or PBMCs. Deeply sampled blood TCRbeta repertoires from subjects exposed to, actively infected with, or recovered from COVID-19 were included in the dataset. The repertoires were made available in a free public database intended to serve as a resource for research on the immune response to SARS-CoV-2. Samples came from the ongoing ImmuneRACE study (first 160 participants) plus 1,254 subjects from 6 global collaborators. The sample metadata nearly always contained a de-identified subject ID, COVID-19 status, age in years and sex. HLA class I and class II types, where available, came from metadata supplied by the sample provider rather than from assay-based typing. Broader findings and caveats from the paper: The amount of clinical and demographic metadata varied by source and participant and was provided uncurated.

TCRbeta CDR3 regions were amplified from genomic DNA by means of the immunoSEQ Assay, a bias-controlled multiplex PCR. The published analysis was carried out like this. The number of nucleated cells in each sample was estimated from the amplification of reference gene primers within the assay. To quantify the absolute abundance of each unique TCRbeta CDR3 rearrangement, sequence reads were collapsed and filtered. For each sample, productive Simpson clonality was calculated as the square root of Simpson's diversity index across productive rearrangements. The immuneACCESS repertoire file appears here via TCRdb, limited to in-frame rearrangements. These files lack a portion of the clones; in checked studies, under half of the deficit traces to unresolved V genes, and the cause of the others is not known. Clonal size and the V and J genes are those of that table, whereas D and trimming came from the DNA. In all, the sample holds 200,000 to 250,000 clones, and nearly 90% of those were seen once. Of the sample, 11% is held by the ten largest clones.

Enrolling through a virtual design, the prospective study's participants ranged in age from roughly 18 to 95 years and lived across some 22 United States geographic areas. Cohort assignment in the prospective study relied on participant-reported clinical history from a screening survey and a study questionnaire. Recovered participants in ImmuneRACE Cohort 3 were defined as having two consecutive negative NP/OP PCR tests, clearance from a healthcare professional, or resolution of symptoms. Mobile phlebotomists in the prospective study collected whole blood, serum and a nasopharyngeal or oropharyngeal swab from every participant. Participants in the prospective study had the option to provide additional blood draws and questionnaires over an approximately 2-month period. Prospective study blood samples were shipped either frozen or at room temperature before DNA extraction. This clone was picked up one time. Its antigen is unknown. Per-base qualities were not stored, and no clone one base away is much larger.

The sequenced material came from PBMCs or T cells enriched from blood (not recorded which). The sequence was collected from a man younger than 45 who had recovered from COVID-19.

The CDR3 reads as follows: CASSLNTGDSPLHF. The DNA sequence is TGTGCCAGCAGTTTAAATACAGGGGATTCACCCCTCCACTTT. The sequence joins TRBV28 to TRBJ1-6, with 7 bases matching TRBD1. As encoded in the germline V gene, CDR1 is MDHEN while CDR2 is SYDVKM. V is pruned by 2 bases and J by 8 bases, leaving 3 bases of the junction without a gene match. Including cysteine and phenylalanine, the CDR3 has 14 amino acids. Of the read, only the CDR3 DNA is kept; its 42 bases are in frame from base 1.